Listed here is a single TCR beta chain. Its specificity is unknown. The germline gives CDR1 MNHEY, CDR2 SMNVEV (reference sequence). V shed 0 bases and J 2 bases; nucleotides not matched to a gene: 8. The length of the CDR3 is 19 residues. The PCR employed 60 Vbeta primers together with 13 Jbeta primers. TCRdb keeps only in-frame clones here, not all; method: immunoSEQ multiplex PCR. The table shows more than 95,000 clones, with 12% occurring only once. The data were obtained in a study of cytomegalovirus exposure and HLA in healthy donors. Points from the study as a whole: Some V segments, TRBV6-2 and TRBV6-3 among them, were indistinguishable and were therefore excluded.

The material sequenced was PBMCs. This clonotype was obtained from a man aged 35-49 years in good health and CMV-seropositive. The chain couples TRBV27 to TRBJ2-5; 14 bases agree with TRBD2. The CDR3 here is CASSLSVGGTSGRQETQYF. CDR3 nucleotide sequence: TGTGCCAGCAGTTTATCCGTAGGGGGGACTAGCGGGAGACAAGAGACCCAGTACTTC.